This T cell receptor (beta chain) was captured in a study of blood T cell repertoires in COVID-19. Original analysis: Estimates of nucleated cell counts were drawn from the amplification of reference gene primers. The protocol was immunoSEQ multiplex PCR, while the TCRdb copy is restricted to in-frame clones and leaves out a portion. That table is the source of V, J and clone size, and D and trimming were worked out from the DNA. The table has around 380,000 clones, 70% to 85% seen once; the top ten hold over 0.95%. Germline V gives CDR1 MDHEN, CDR2 SYDVKM. This CDR3 is built from 18 residues. Trimming cost V 1 base and J 6 bases; bases outside gene matches: 11.

This TCR came from a human donor with acute or convalescent COVID-19. The donor label of this sample is uncertain. What was sequenced was peripheral blood. The chain uses TRBV28 and TRBJ2-7; 14 nucleotides match TRBD2. The CDR3, as DNA: TGTGCCAGCAGTTTATTCTGGACTAGCGGGGGGTTTTTGCTCGAGCAGTACTTC. Residues: CASSLFWTSGGFLLEQYF.